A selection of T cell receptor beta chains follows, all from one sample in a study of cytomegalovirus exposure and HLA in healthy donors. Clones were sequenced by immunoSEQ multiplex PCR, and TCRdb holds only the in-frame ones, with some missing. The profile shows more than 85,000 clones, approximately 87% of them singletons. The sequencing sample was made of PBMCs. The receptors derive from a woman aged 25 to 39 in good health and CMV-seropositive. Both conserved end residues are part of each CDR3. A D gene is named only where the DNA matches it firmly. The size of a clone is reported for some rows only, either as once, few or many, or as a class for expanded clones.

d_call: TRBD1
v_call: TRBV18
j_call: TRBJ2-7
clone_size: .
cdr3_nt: TGTGCCAGCTCACCGAGACAGGGTATCTCCTACGAGCAGTACTTC
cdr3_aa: CASSPRQGISYEQYF

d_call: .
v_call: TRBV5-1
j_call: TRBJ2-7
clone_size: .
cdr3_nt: TGCGCCAGCAGCTTGCAAAGGGGTTTTGACGAGCAGTACTTC
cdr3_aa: CASSLQRGFDEQYF

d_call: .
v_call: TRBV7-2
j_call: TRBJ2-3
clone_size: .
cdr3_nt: TGTGCCAGCAGCCCTTCGAGCGTCCGAAGCACAGATACGCAGTATTTT
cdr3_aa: CASSPSSVRSTDTQYF

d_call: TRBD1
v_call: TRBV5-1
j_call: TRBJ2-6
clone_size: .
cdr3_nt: TGCGCCAGCAGCTTGTTCAGGGGGAGAACTGGGGCCAACGTCCTGACTTTC
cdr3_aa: CASSLFRGRTGANVLTF

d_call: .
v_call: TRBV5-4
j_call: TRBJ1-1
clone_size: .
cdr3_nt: TGTGCCAGCAGCTCCCAAGGTGGGGGGACTGAAGCTTTCTTT
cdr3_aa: CASSSQGGGTEAFF

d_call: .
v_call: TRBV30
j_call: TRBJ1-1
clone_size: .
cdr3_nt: TGTGCCTGGAGTCGGTGGGGGGAAGGGAACACTGAAGCTTTCTTT
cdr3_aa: CAWSRWGEGNTEAFF

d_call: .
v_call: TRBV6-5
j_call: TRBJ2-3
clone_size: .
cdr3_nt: TGTGCCAGCAAAAACGGGGGCACAGATACGCAGTATTTT
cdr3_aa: CASKNGGTDTQYF

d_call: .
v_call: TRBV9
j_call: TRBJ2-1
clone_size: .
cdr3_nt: TGTGCCAGCAGCGTCGGGGGAGGTAATGAGCAGTTCTTC
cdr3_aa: CASSVGGGNEQFF

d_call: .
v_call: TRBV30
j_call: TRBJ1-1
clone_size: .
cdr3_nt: TGTGCCTGGACGGGGAATTGGAACACTGAAGCTTTCTTT
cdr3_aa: CAWTGNWNTEAFF

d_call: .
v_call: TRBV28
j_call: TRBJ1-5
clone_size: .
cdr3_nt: TGTGCCAGCAGTTTTTACCAGGGGACGGGTCAGCCCCAGCATTTT
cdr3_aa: CASSFYQGTGQPQHF

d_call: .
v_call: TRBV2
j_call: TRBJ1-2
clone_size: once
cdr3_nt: TGTGCCAGCAGGGAAAACAGGGTGAAGGGCTACACCTTC
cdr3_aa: CASRENRVKGYTF

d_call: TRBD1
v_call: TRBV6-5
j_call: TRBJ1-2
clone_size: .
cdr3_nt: TGTGCCAGCAGCCGGACAGGAAGAAACTATGGCTACACCTTC
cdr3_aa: CASSRTGRNYGYTF

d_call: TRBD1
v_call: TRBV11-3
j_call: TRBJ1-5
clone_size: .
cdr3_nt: TGTGCCAGCAGCCAGGGGCAGGGACAGGGGTATTATAGCAATCAGCCCCAGCATTTT
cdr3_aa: CASSQGQGQGYYSNQPQHF

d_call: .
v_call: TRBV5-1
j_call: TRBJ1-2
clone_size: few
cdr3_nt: TGCGCCAGCAGCCCGGATAGCTATGGGGGCTACACCTTC
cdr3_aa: CASSPDSYGGYTF

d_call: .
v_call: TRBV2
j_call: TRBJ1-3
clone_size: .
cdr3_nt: TGTGCCAGCAGTCGACAGACTGGAAACACCATATATTTT
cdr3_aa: CASSRQTGNTIYF

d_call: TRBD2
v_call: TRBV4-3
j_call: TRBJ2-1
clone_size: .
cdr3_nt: TGCGCCAGCAGCCCTGGGTCGACTAGCGGGGCCAACAATGAGCAGTTCTTC
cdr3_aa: CASSPGSTSGANNEQFF

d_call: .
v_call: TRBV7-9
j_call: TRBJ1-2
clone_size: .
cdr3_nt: TGTGCCAGCAGCTTGCAGGGTTCTAACTATGGCTACACCTTC
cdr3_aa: CASSLQGSNYGYTF

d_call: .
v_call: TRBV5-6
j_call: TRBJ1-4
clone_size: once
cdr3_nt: TGTGCCAGCAGCTTGTTAGATGAAAAACTGTTTTTT
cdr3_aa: CASSLLDEKLFF

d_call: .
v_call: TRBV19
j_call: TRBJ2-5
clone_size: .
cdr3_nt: TGTGCCAGTAGTATCCGAGAGACCCAGTACTTC
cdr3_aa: CASSIRETQYF

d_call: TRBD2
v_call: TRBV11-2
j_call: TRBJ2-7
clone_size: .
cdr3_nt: TGTGCCAGCAGCTTAGTTACAGCGGGGGGATCCTACGAGCAGTACTTC
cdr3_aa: CASSLVTAGGSYEQYF

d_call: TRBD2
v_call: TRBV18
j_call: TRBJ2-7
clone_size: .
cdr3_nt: TGTGCCAGCTCACCACCGGGTGTAGCGGGAACCTACGAGCAGTACTTC
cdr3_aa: CASSPPGVAGTYEQYF

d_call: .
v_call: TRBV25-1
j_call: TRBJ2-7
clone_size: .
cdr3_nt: TGTGCCAGCACCCTGGGGCACGAGCAGTACTTC
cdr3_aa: CASTLGHEQYF

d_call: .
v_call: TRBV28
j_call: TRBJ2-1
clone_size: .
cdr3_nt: TGTGCCAGCACCACCCCGTGGCCCCCTTCGTCCTACAATGAGCAGTTCTTC
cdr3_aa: CASTTPWPPSSYNEQFF

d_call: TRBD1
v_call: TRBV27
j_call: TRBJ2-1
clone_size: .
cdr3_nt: TGTGCCAGCAGTAAATGGACAGGGCCGGGGGATGAGCAGTTCTTC
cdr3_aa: CASSKWTGPGDEQFF

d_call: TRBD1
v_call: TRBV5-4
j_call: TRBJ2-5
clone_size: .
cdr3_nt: TGTGCCAGCAGCCCCACAGGGGGTCCCCAAGAGACCCAGTACTTC
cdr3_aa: CASSPTGGPQETQYF

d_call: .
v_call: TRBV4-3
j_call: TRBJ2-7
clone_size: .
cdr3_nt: TGCGCCAGCAGCCAAGTCCATTTTGGCGGCTCCTACGAGCAGTACTTC
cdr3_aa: CASSQVHFGGSYEQYF

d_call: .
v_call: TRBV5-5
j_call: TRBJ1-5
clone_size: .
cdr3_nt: TGTGCCAGCAGCTTGTGGCCCTCCGATCAGCCCCAGCATTTT
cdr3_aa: CASSLWPSDQPQHF

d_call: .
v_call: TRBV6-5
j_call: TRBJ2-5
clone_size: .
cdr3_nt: TGTGCCAGCAGTTACGGCGGGATGGAGACCCAGTACTTC
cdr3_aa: CASSYGGMETQYF

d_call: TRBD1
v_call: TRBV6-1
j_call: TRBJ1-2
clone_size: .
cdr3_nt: TGTGCCAGCAGTTCACAGGGGAACTATGGCTACACCTTC
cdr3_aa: CASSSQGNYGYTF

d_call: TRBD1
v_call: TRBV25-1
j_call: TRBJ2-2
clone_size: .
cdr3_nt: TGTGCCAGTAATACAGGGGCGAACACCGGGGAGCTGTTTTTT
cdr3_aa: CASNTGANTGELFF

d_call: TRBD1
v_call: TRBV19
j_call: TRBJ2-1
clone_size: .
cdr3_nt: TGTGCCAGTAGTAGGGTAGGGACAGGGCGGCTAGCGGTATACAATGAGCAGTTCTTC
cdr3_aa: CASSRVGTGRLAVYNEQFF

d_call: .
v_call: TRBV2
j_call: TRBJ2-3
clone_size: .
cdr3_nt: TGTGCCAGCAGTCAGGGTAATACGCAGTATTTT
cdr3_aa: CASSQGNTQYF

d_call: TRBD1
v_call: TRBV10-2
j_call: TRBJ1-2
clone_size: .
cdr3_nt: TGCGCCAGCACCAGACAGGGGGACTATGGCTACACCTTC
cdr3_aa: CASTRQGDYGYTF

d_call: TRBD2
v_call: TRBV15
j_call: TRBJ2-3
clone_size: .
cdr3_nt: TGTGCCACCAGCAGAGGTATAAGCGGGAGGCTGGATACGCAGTATTTT
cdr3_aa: CATSRGISGRLDTQYF

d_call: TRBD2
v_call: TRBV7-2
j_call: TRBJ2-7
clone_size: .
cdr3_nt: TGTGCCAGCAGCTTTGCGGGGGGGCCCTCCTACGAGCAGTACTTC
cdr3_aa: CASSFAGGPSYEQYF

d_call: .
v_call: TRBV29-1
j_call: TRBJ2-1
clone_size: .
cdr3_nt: TGCAGCGTTGATGGAGGGGGCCTGTACAATGAGCAGTTCTTC
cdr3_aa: CSVDGGGLYNEQFF

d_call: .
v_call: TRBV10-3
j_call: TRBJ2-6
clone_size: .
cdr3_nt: TGTGCCATCAGACCTACAGGGTCTGGGGCCAACGTCCTGACTTTC
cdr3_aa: CAIRPTGSGANVLTF

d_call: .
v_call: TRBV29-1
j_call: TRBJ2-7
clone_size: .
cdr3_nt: TGCAGCGTTGAAGAGGCCTCGGAGCAGTACTTC
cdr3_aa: CSVEEASEQYF

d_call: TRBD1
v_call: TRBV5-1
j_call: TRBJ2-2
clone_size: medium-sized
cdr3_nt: TGCGCCAGCAGCAGCGGACAGGTCACCGGGGAGCTGTTTTTT
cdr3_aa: CASSSGQVTGELFF

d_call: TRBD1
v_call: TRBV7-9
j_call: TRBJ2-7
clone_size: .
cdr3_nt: TGTGCCAGCAGCGCCCGGGACAGGGCCTCCTACGAGCAGTACTTC
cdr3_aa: CASSARDRASYEQYF

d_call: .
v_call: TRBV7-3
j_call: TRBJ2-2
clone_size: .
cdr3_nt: TGTGCCAGCAGCGCGACCCCGGGACTCCCGTTTGGGGAGCTGTTTTTT
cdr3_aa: CASSATPGLPFGELFF

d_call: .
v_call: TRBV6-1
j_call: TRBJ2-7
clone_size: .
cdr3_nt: TGTGCCGGAGCCTATACAGGGATCTACGAGCAGTACTTC
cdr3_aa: CAGAYTGIYEQYF

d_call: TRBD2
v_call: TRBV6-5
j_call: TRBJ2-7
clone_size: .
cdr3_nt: TGTGCCAGCAGTTTTAGCGGGGGGAGCTCAAGTGAGCAGTACTTC
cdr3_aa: CASSFSGGSSSEQYF

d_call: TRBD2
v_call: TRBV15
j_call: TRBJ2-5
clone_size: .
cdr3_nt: TGTGCCACCAGCAGAGATCAGCCTAGCGGGGGGGAGACCCAGTACTTC
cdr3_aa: CATSRDQPSGGETQYF

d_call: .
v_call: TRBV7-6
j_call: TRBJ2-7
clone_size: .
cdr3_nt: TGTGCCAGCAGCTCGGGTCCCACCTACGAGCAGTACTTC
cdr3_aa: CASSSGPTYEQYF

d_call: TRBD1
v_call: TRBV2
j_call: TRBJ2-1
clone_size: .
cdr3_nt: TGTGCCAGCAGACTGACAGGGAATGAGCAGTTCTTC
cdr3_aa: CASRLTGNEQFF

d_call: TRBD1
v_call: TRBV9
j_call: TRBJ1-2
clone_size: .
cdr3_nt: TGTGCCAGCAGTTGGACAGGAGGAAACTATGGCTACACCTTC
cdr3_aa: CASSWTGGNYGYTF

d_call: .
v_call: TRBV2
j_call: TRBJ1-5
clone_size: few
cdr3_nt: TGTGCCAGCAGTGACAGGTCAGAGAATCAGCCCCAGCATTTT
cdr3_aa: CASSDRSENQPQHF

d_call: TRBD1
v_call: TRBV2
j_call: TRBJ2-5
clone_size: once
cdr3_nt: TGTGCCAGCAGTCTAGGGACAGGGTTTGAGGAGACCCAGTACTTC
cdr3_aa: CASSLGTGFEETQYF

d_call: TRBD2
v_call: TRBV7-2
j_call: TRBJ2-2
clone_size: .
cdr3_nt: TGTGCCTGTGGGACTAGCGGGAACACCGGGGAGCTGTTTTTT
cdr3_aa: CACGTSGNTGELFF

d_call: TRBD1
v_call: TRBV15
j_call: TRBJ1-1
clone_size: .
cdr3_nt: TGTGCCACCAGCAGTAACCCAGGGGGCACTGAAGCTTTCTTT
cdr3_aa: CATSSNPGGTEAFF

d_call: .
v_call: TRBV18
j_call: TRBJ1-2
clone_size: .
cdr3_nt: TGTGCCAGCTCACCGTCCTACAGTGTCTCAGGGTATGGCTACACCTTC
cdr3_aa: CASSPSYSVSGYGYTF

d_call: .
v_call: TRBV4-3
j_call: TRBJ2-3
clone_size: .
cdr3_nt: TGCGCCAGCAGCCCGTCGCCCGGTGACACAGATACGCAGTATTTT
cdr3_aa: CASSPSPGDTDTQYF

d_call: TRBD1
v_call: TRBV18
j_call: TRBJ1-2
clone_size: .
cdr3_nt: TGTGCCAGCTCGCCGTCGGGACAGGGGCCTGACTATGGCTACACCTTC
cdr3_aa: CASSPSGQGPDYGYTF